Here is one T cell receptor (beta chain) with its context. What it binds is unknown. The donors were part of the approximately 130-subject validation cohort, which stood apart from the roughly 640-subject first cohort. V dropped 1 base and J dropped 1; count of bases not matched to a gene: 1. The germline gives CDR1 SEHNR, CDR2 FQNEAQ (reference sequence). The CDR3 spans 15 residues. This sample stems from a study of cytomegalovirus exposure and HLA in healthy donors. At the level of the study: The 120 validation repertoires, a later analysis reported, used the same platform as the 550 to 700 repertoires from the first cohort.

Some clones are missing from TCRdb's copy, which holds only in-frame ones; the method was immunoSEQ multiplex PCR. Seen here are around 61,000 clones, around nine tenths observed once, and the top ten hold 1.1%. Study outcomes and limitations: According to a later analysis, TCR clusters from the first cohort tended to co-occur in the approximately 120 validation repertoires. Overall, roughly 150 TCR beta chains were annotated as cytomegalovirus-associated.

This receptor was obtained from a man between 18 and 29 years old in good health and CMV-seronegative. The rearrangement uses TRBV7-9 and TRBJ1-1; 9 nucleotides line up with TRBD1. Sample: PBMCs. The CDR3 is CASSLGDRENTEAFF. The CDR3 nucleotides are TGTGCCAGCAGCTTAGGGGACAGGGAGAACACTGAAGCTTTCTTT.